This passage covers 27 T cell receptor beta chains from one sample sequenced in a study of blood T cell repertoires in COVID-19. Produced via immunoSEQ multiplex PCR; TCRdb's table is partial and in-frame only. The sample includes 200,000 to 250,000 clones, about 90% seen only once; the top ten take roughly 14%. Sequenced sample: PBMCs or T cells enriched from blood (not recorded which). The receptors come from a woman aged 45 to 65 with acute COVID-19.

The chain links TRBV5-1 to TRBJ2-7, with 7 positions matching TRBD2. The CDR3 runs 16 residues. V shed 4 bases, J shed 0 bases, and the junction held 10 bases outside the gene matches. Per the germline V gene, CDR1 is SGHRS and CDR2 is YFSETQ. CDR3 DNA: TGCGCCAGCAGCGGGGGTAGCGGGTCCTACTCCTACGAGCAGTACTTC. It codes for CASSGGSGSYSYEQYF.

This clone was seen once. V and J are TRBV5-1 and TRBJ1-1; D ambiguous. V lost 0 bases, J lost 0 bases, and 9 bases lay in between. The germline CDR1 and CDR2 sequences are SGHRS and YFSETQ. The CDR3 has 15 residues. CDR3 DNA sequence: TGCGCCAGCAGCTTGGGAGGGTCAGTGAACACTGAAGCTTTCTTT. Translated: CASSLGGSVNTEAFF.

The genes are TRBV28 and TRBJ1-5; 9 nucleotides align to TRBD1. The junction had 11 bases not matched to a gene; V was cut back by 6 bases and J by 5 bases. This CDR3 spans 16 amino acids. The germline CDR1 and CDR2 sequences are MDHEN and SYDVKM. CDR3: CASRLDRGFEDQPQHF. In DNA form, the CDR3 reads TGTGCCAGCAGATTGGACAGGGGTTTTGAGGATCAGCCCCAGCATTTT.

The V and J genes are TRBV7-8 and TRBJ2-5, with 15 bases that match TRBD2. Germline CDR1 reads SGHVS; CDR2 reads FQNEAQ. Unmatched junction bases numbered 5, after V lost 5 bases and J lost 7 bases. The CDR3 consists of 15 residues. This chain's CDR3 is CASSTGTSGRRTQYF. The CDR3 coding sequence is TGTGCCAGCAGCACAGGGACTAGCGGGAGGAGGACCCAGTACTTC.

The J gene is TRBJ1-5, the V gene TRBV5-1; a weak D match, TRBD1 (6 bases). The length of the CDR3 is 16 residues. V was clipped by 0 bases and J by 6 bases, with 16 bases between them. Germline CDR1 and CDR2: SGHRS and YFSETQ. The CDR3 spells CASSLGPQGAAQPQHF. CDR3 nucleotide sequence: TGCGCCAGCAGCTTGGGACCACAGGGAGCGGCTCAGCCCCAGCATTTT.

The chain combines TRBV28 with TRBJ1-2; D is uncertain. The CDR3 has 14 residues. The germline gives CDR1 MDHEN, CDR2 SYDVKM. Trimming pared 7 bases from V and 3 bases from J, leaving 15 bases between. The CDR3 is CASNPPRSHYGYTF. The CDR3 coding sequence is TGTGCCAGCAACCCGCCGAGAAGCCACTATGGCTACACCTTC.

CDR3 DNA sequence: TGTGCCAGCAGTCCCCACGGACAGGGCCCGGATACGCAGTATTTT. Protein: CASSPHGQGPDTQYF. The chain is built from TRBV28 and TRBJ2-3, with 8 positions matching TRBD1. Per the germline V gene, CDR1 is MDHEN and CDR2 is SYDVKM. Trimming cost V 5 bases and J 6 bases; bases outside gene matches: 10. The CDR3 extends over 15 amino acids.

The chain combines TRBV30 with TRBJ1-1; D gene uncertain. Germline V lookup: CDR1 GTSNPN, CDR2 SVGIG (reference sequence). V gave up 3 bases and J gave up 5 bases, with 7 bases separating them. This CDR3 is 11 amino acids long. CDR3 region: CAWREETEAFF. The CDR3 nucleotides read TGTGCCTGGAGGGAGGAAACTGAAGCTTTCTTT.

The chain links TRBV4-2 to TRBJ2-5, with 14 bases aligning to TRBD2. The germline V gene has CDR1 LGHNA and CDR2 YNFKEQ. This CDR3 has 17 residues. With 1 base clipped from V and 1 base from J, the junction kept 2 bases outside the gene matches. The CDR3 DNA sequence: TGTGCCAGCAGCCAAGGACTAGCGGGAGGGGGCCAAGAGACCCAGTACTTC. Its translation is CASSQGLAGGGQETQYF.

The chain joins TRBV4-1 to TRBJ1-2; TRBD1 agrees at 8 bases. The CDR3 contains 15 residues. J lost 2 bases, V lost 6 bases, and 8 bases had no gene match. Looked up from germline, CDR1 is MGHRA and CDR2 is YSYEKL. CDR3 bases: TGCGCCAGCAGTCACACGACAGGGGCCAACTATGGCTACACCTTC. This codes for CASSHTTGANYGYTF.

V and J are TRBV28 and TRBJ2-4, with TRBD2 as a possible D gene (7 bases). CDR1 is MDHEN, CDR2 SYDVKM, per germline. The CDR3 runs 17 residues. V was pared by 5 bases and J by 1 base, with 18 bases between. CDR3 coding DNA: TGTGCCAGCAGTCCCACTTGGGGGGGGCTGGCCAAAAACATTCAGTACTTC. Translation: CASSPTWGGLAKNIQYF.

The chain is built from TRBV28 and TRBJ2-4; 9 positions agree with TRBD2. V lost 1 base, J lost 3 bases, and 7 bases stayed unmatched. The CDR3 loop spans 17 amino acids. Per germline, CDR1 MDHEN and CDR2 SYDVKM. The CDR3 loop reads CASSLSQREVGKNIQYF. Written as DNA, the CDR3 is TGTGCCAGCAGTTTATCCCAGCGGGAGGTTGGCAAAAACATTCAGTACTTC.

This clone was seen a few times. V and J are TRBV11-3 and TRBJ1-1; D is unclear. V lost 2 bases and J lost 1, with 8 bases in between. Germline V gene sequence: CDR1 SGHNT, CDR2 YENEEA. The CDR3 is made up of 14 amino acids. DNA for the CDR3: TGTGCCAGCAGCTTAACATACGAGAACACTGAAGCTTTCTTT. It specifies CASSLTYENTEAFF.

At least ten counts were recorded for this clone. The chain has TRBV6-6 and TRBJ2-1, with a tentative D call TRBD2 (7 bases). Germline V lookup: CDR1 MNHNY, CDR2 SVGAGI (reference sequence). This CDR3 has 17 residues. Trimming cost V 5 bases and J 2 bases, with 19 bases left between them. The CDR3 DNA follows: TGTGCCAGCAGTCAGGACAGATCGGGACTAACCTACAATGAGCAGTTCTTC. This encodes CASSQDRSGLTYNEQFF.

This rearrangement joins TRBV7-3 to TRBJ2-1, with 8 positions matching TRBD1. Germline V gives CDR1 SGHTA, CDR2 FQGTGA. The length of the CDR3 is 13 residues. J lost 8 bases, V lost 4 bases, and 4 bases had no gene match. The CDR3 DNA reads TGTGCCAGCAGCTCGATACAGGGGGATGAGCAGTTCTTC. Translation gives CASSSIQGDEQFF.

This chain links TRBV28 with TRBJ1-5; D might be TRBD1 (6 bases). V lost 5 bases and J lost 0, with 20 bases in between. CDR3 length: 18 amino acids. The germline CDR1 and CDR2 sequences are MDHEN and SYDVKM. CDR3 nucleotide sequence: TGTGCCAGCAGTCCGCCTGAGGACAGACCTTATAGCAATCAGCCCCAGCATTTT. It codes for CASSPPEDRPYSNQPQHF.

The DNA for the CDR3 is TGTGCCAGCAGCTTGGGCAGGCCTAATCAGCCCCAGCATTTT. It is translated as CASSLGRPNQPQHF. The V gene is TRBV7-9, the J gene TRBJ1-5; D unclear. The length of the CDR3 is 14 residues. In germline, CDR1 is SEHNR, CDR2 FQNEAQ (reference sequence). Trimming removed 3 bases at V and 4 bases at J, with 10 bases between.

The J gene is TRBJ1-3, the V gene TRBV7-9, with D uncertain. CDR1 is SEHNR and CDR2 is FQNEAQ in the germline V gene (reference sequence). This CDR3 comprises 15 residues. Trimming pared 5 bases from V and 2 bases from J, leaving 13 bases between. The CDR3 DNA is TGTGCCAGCAGCCCACCCCGCAGCGCTGGAAACACCATATATTTT. Protein: CASSPPRSAGNTIYF. The full variable domain, its missing parts supplied by reference TRBV7-9 and TRBJ1-3, is DTGVSQNPRHKITKRGQNVTFRCDPISEHNRLYWYRQTLGQGPEFLTYFQNEAQLEKSRLLSDRFSAERPKGSFSTLEIQRTEQGDSAMYLCASSPPRSAGNTIYFGEGSWLTVV.

The V call is TRBV13, the J call TRBJ1-1, with 10 bases that match TRBD1. V shed 5 bases, J shed 3 bases, and the junction held 3 bases outside the gene matches. The CDR3 loop spans 14 amino acids. The germline V gene has CDR1 PRHDT and CDR2 FYEKMQ (reference sequence). CDR3 DNA: TGTGCCAGCAGCGGGGACAGGGGTGACACTGAAGCTTTCTTT. Encoded protein: CASSGDRGDTEAFF.

This clone came up once. The J gene is TRBJ1-6, the V gene TRBV29-1, with 7 bases identical to TRBD1. CDR1 is SQVTM and CDR2 is ANQGSEA in the germline V gene. V lost 6 bases and J lost 1; bases outside the gene matches: 3. CDR3 length: 14 residues. CDR3 nucleotides: TGCAGCGTCTCGACAGGGTCCTATAATTCACCCCTCCACTTT. Amino acid sequence: CSVSTGSYNSPLHF.

The rearrangement uses TRBV7-6 and TRBJ1-5, with D maybe TRBD1 (6 bases). Between the trimmed V and J ends, which lost 5 bases and 7 bases, there was a span of 15 bases. The CDR3 is 14 amino acids. Germline values: CDR1 SGHVS, CDR2 FNYEAQ. The DNA of the CDR3 is TGTGCCAGCAGCGCCGGGACAACTCTCCAGCCCCAGCATTTT. Translated, it gives CASSAGTTLQPQHF. Together with reference TRBV7-6 and TRBJ1-5, the CDR3 gives the full variable domain: GAGVSQSPRYKVTKRGQDVALRCDPISGHVSLYWYRQALGQGPEFLTYFNYEAQQDKSGLPNDRFSAERPEGSISTLTIQRTEQRDSAMYRCASSAGTTLQPQHFGDGTRLSIL.

The chain joins TRBV19 to TRBJ2-7; TRBD1 matches 8 bases. Germline CDR1 LNHDA, CDR2 SQIVND (reference sequence). This CDR3 has 15 residues. Trimming cost V 4 bases and J 0 bases; bases outside gene matches: 5. The CDR3 here is CASSRDRKISYEQYF. The DNA of the CDR3 is TGTGCCAGTAGTAGGGACAGGAAAATCTCCTACGAGCAGTACTTC. Looking up the rest from reference TRBV19 and TRBJ2-7 gives the full variable domain: DGGITQSPKYLFRKEGQNVTLSCEQNLNHDAMYWYRQDPGQGLRLIYYSQIVNDFQKGDIAEGYSVSREKKESFPLTVTSAQKNPTAFYLCASSRDRKISYEQYFGPGTRLTVT.

The rearrangement uses TRBV11-3 and TRBJ2-1, with D possibly being TRBD1 (5 bases). This CDR3 contains 13 residues. Germline CDR1 and CDR2: SGHNT and YENEEA. Trimming stripped 5 bases from V and 4 bases from J, with 9 bases between. The CDR3 nucleotides are TGTGCCAGCAGCCCGCCAGGGTACAATGAGCAGTTCTTC. Protein product: CASSPPGYNEQFF.

V gene TRBV11-2 combines with J gene TRBJ1-2; TRBD1 aligns across 9 bases. The length of the CDR3 is 14 residues. The germline V gene has CDR1 SGHAT and CDR2 FQNNGV. J gave up 5 bases and V 6 bases, and 7 bases lay outside the gene matches. The CDR3 DNA is TGTGCCAGCAGTCAACTGGACAGGGGATATGGCTACACCTTC. Amino acids: CASSQLDRGYGYTF. Full variable domain (outside the CDR3, taken from reference TRBV11-2 and TRBJ1-2): EAGVAQSPRYKIIEKRQSVAFWCNPISGHATLYWYQQILGQGPKLLIQFQNNGVVDDSQLPKDRFSAERLKGVDSTLKIQPAKLEDSAVYLCASSQLDRGYGYTFGSGTRLTVV.

V usage is TRBV19 and J usage is TRBJ2-1; a possible D gene is TRBD2 (5 bases). The V end lost 4 bases, the J end lost 7 bases, and 20 bases lay between the germline ends. Germline V gene lookup returns CDR1 LNHDA and CDR2 SQIVND (reference sequence). The CDR3 extends over 16 amino acids. As DNA, the CDR3 is TGTGCCAGTAGTACGAGGGAGTCTAGCCCCCGGAATGAGCAGTTCTTC. It translates to CASSTRESSPRNEQFF.

The CDR3 region is CASSPLGQLNSPLHF. Here the CDR3 DNA reads TGTGCCAGCAGCCCGCTCGGACAGCTTAATTCACCCCTCCACTTT. The rearrangement uses TRBV28 and TRBJ1-6; D is possibly TRBD1 (6 bases). The CDR3 is 15 amino acids. Germline CDR1 and CDR2: MDHEN and SYDVKM. The V gene lost 6 bases and the J gene lost 6 bases, with 15 bases spanning the gap.

In the case of this clone: The sample has other DNA sequences that encode this CDR3 too. The rearrangement joins TRBV5-1 to TRBJ2-7; tentatively, D is TRBD1 (6 bases). V lost 2 bases and J lost 4, with 7 bases in between. CDR3 length: 12 residues. Germline V CDR1 and CDR2: SGHRS, YFSETQ. The CDR3 here is CASSLQGYEQYF. Written as DNA, the CDR3 is TGCGCCAGCAGCTTACAGGGTTACGAGCAGTACTTC.